This is a list of T cell receptor beta chains from one sample in a study of T cell responses to AZD1222 COVID-19 vaccine. Some clones are missing from TCRdb's copy, which holds only in-frame ones; the method was immunoSEQ multiplex PCR. The table records about 170,000 clones, 75% to 90% of them present only once. Sequencing was performed on peripheral blood, taken on day 0 of AZD1222 vaccination. Receptors were obtained from an adult in good health. Each CDR3 is given with its conserved first and last residue. The order of the fields is V gene, clone size, J gene, D gene, CDR3 length, CDR3 protein, CDR3 DNA. The D gene is left open where the match is weak. For some rows the clone size is stated as once, few or many, or as a class when expanded; others skip it.

TRBV5-1	.	TRBJ2-7	TRBD1	15	CASRKRIGTGDEQYF	TGCGCCAGCAGGAAGCGGATCGGGACAGGGGACGAGCAGTACTTC
TRBV5-1	.	TRBJ1-3	.	17	CASSSGRGSRRGNTIYF	TGCGCCAGCAGCTCGGGTCGGGGGTCACGCCGAGGAAACACCATATATTTT
TRBV12-3/TRBV12-4	.	TRBJ1-2	.	12	CASSSYRAGYTF	TGTGCCAGCAGTTCTTACAGGGCTGGCTACACCTTC
TRBV4-2	.	TRBJ2-7	TRBD2	18	CASSPSLAGGPADYEQYF	TGTGCCAGCAGCCCTAGCTTAGCGGGAGGGCCGGCGGACTACGAGCAGTACTTC
TRBV6-2/TRBV6-3	.	TRBJ2-3	.	19	CASSYSFGGSKASTDTQYF	TGTGCCAGCAGTTACTCATTTGGCGGGTCCAAAGCTAGCACAGATACGCAGTATTTT
TRBV19	.	TRBJ1-2	.	13	CASSATENYGYTF	TGTGCCAGTAGCGCCACTGAGAACTATGGCTACACCTTC
TRBV9	.	TRBJ2-7	.	15	CASLSGKAPSYEQYF	TGTGCCAGCCTTAGCGGAAAGGCCCCCTCCTACGAGCAGTACTTC
TRBV12-2	.	TRBJ2-7	.	17	CASRSDRTGSSSYEQYF	TGTGCAAGTCGCTCCGATCGGACAGGGTCTAGCTCCTACGAGCAGTACTTC
TRBV18	.	TRBJ2-3	.	13	CASSPPSTDTQYF	TGTGCCAGCTCACCGCCAAGCACAGATACGCAGTATTTT
TRBV7-2	.	TRBJ1-5	TRBD1	14	CASSLDRGGQPQHF	TGTGCCAGCAGCCTCGACAGGGGAGGACAGCCCCAGCATTTT
TRBV14	.	TRBJ2-6	.	17	CASSQDHSDSGANVLTF	TGTGCCAGCAGCCAAGATCATTCGGACTCTGGGGCCAACGTCCTGACTTTC
TRBV2	once	TRBJ2-1	TRBD1	13	CASQTGNQAEQFF	TGTGCCAGTCAGACAGGGAACCAGGCTGAGCAGTTCTTC
TRBV6-1	once	TRBJ1-1	.	15	CASREGSLLSLEAFF	TGTGCCAGCAGGGAAGGGTCCCTGCTAAGCCTCGAAGCTTTCTTT
TRBV5-1	once	TRBJ2-7	.	16	CASSLGGPSASYEQYF	TGCGCCAGCAGCTTGGGCGGCCCTAGCGCCTCCTACGAGCAGTACTTC
TRBV10-1	.	TRBJ1-1	TRBD1	14	CANDRVDVNTEAFF	TGCGCCAACGACAGGGTCGATGTGAACACTGAAGCTTTCTTT
TRBV6-5	.	TRBJ1-1	.	14	CASRTGTANTEAFF	TGTGCCAGCAGGACCGGGACGGCGAACACTGAAGCTTTCTTT
TRBV5-5	.	TRBJ1-4	.	16	CASSLAAGSANEKLFF	TGTGCCAGCAGCTTGGCGGCGGGGTCGGCTAATGAAAAACTGTTTTTT
TRBV6-4	.	TRBJ1-5	.	13	CASSDSNNQPQHF	TGTGCCAGCAGTGACTCGAACAATCAGCCCCAGCATTTT
TRBV6-5	.	TRBJ2-3	.	14	CASSRRTRTDTQYF	TGTGCCAGCAGTCGGCGGACCCGCACAGATACGCAGTATTTT
TRBV2	.	TRBJ2-3	.	11	CASGSWDTQYF	TGTGCCAGCGGTAGCTGGGATACGCAGTATTTT
TRBV5-4	.	TRBJ2-1	TRBD2	16	CASSLASGSTYNEQFF	TGTGCCAGCAGCTTGGCTAGCGGGAGCACCTACAATGAGCAGTTCTTC
TRBV21-1	.	TRBJ1-5	.	17	CASSGHDQGPHIQPQHF	TGTGCCAGCAGCGGGCACGATCAGGGGCCGCATATCCAGCCCCAGCATTTT
TRBV5-1	.	TRBJ2-1	TRBD2	17	CASSLTSGRPTYNEQFF	TGCGCCAGCAGCTTGACTAGCGGGAGGCCCACTTACAATGAGCAGTTCTTC
TRBV4-1	.	TRBJ1-4	.	14	CASSPAQTDEKLFF	TGCGCCAGCAGCCCGGCGCAAACCGATGAAAAACTGTTTTTT
TRBV24-1	.	TRBJ2-5	TRBD1	14	CATSDYRGRETQYF	TGTGCCACCAGTGATTACAGGGGGCGGGAGACCCAGTACTTC
TRBV9	.	TRBJ2-2	.	16	CASRALGTPNTGELFF	TGTGCCAGCAGGGCCTTGGGGACGCCGAACACCGGGGAGCTGTTTTTT
TRBV4-2	once	TRBJ1-1	.	14	CASSQRTANTEAFF	TGTGCCAGCAGCCAGCGGACAGCGAACACTGAAGCTTTCTTT
TRBV20-1	.	TRBJ2-7	TRBD1	11	CSVDRGDEQYF	TGCAGCGTTGACAGGGGGGACGAGCAGTACTTC
TRBV18	.	TRBJ1-5	TRBD1	18	CASSPSFATGASNQPQHF	TGTGCCAGCTCACCCTCTTTCGCCACAGGGGCAAGCAATCAGCCCCAGCATTTT
TRBV5-4	.	TRBJ1-4	.	14	CASSLGRGTEKLFF	TGTGCCAGCAGCTTGGGTCGGGGTACTGAAAAACTGTTTTTT
TRBV5-1	.	TRBJ2-7	TRBD1	18	CASSPSLTRQGTRGEQYF	TGCGCCAGCAGCCCGAGCTTGACCCGACAGGGGACGAGAGGTGAGCAGTACTTC
TRBV28	.	TRBJ1-1	TRBD1	14	CASSLLNRGTEAFF	TGTGCCAGCAGCCTATTAAACAGGGGCACTGAAGCTTTCTTT
TRBV18	.	TRBJ1-5	TRBD1	15	CASSPGTGWGQPQHF	TGTGCCAGCTCACCCGGGACAGGGTGGGGTCAGCCCCAGCATTTT
TRBV29-1	.	TRBJ1-2	.	11	CSAGTFEGYTF	TGCAGCGCCGGGACATTCGAGGGCTACACCTTC
TRBV10-3	.	TRBJ2-7	.	15	CAISDARTTSYEQYF	TGTGCCATCAGTGACGCTCGGACAACCTCCTACGAGCAGTACTTC
TRBV7-2	.	TRBJ2-1	TRBD2	17	CATPGVAGGNSYNEQFF	TGTGCCACTCCGGGGGTAGCGGGAGGGAACTCCTACAATGAGCAGTTCTTC
TRBV15	.	TRBJ1-6	.	14	CATRIGWDNSPLHF	TGTGCCACCCGAATCGGCTGGGATAATTCACCCCTCCACTTT
TRBV5-1	.	TRBJ1-5	TRBD1	14	CASSTGQGDQPQHF	TGCGCCAGCAGCACGGGACAGGGGGATCAGCCCCAGCATTTT
TRBV18	.	TRBJ1-1	.	14	CASSPDSVNTEAFF	TGTGCCAGCTCACCTGACAGCGTGAACACTGAAGCTTTCTTT
TRBV3-1/TRBV3-2	.	TRBJ1-6	.	14	CASSQDLHNSPLHF	TGTGCCAGCAGCCAGGACTTACATAATTCACCCCTCCACTTT
TRBV6-5	few	TRBJ2-3	TRBD1	15	CASSLGQGATDTQYF	TGTGCCAGCAGTTTGGGACAGGGGGCCACAGATACGCAGTATTTT
TRBV4-1	.	TRBJ2-2	TRBD2	19	CASSQLGLAGGPNTGELFF	TGCGCCAGCAGCCAGCTGGGACTAGCGGGAGGACCTAACACCGGGGAGCTGTTTTTT
TRBV2	.	TRBJ1-2	.	19	CASSDPKGKTGIHNYGYTF	TGTGCCAGCAGTGACCCCAAGGGCAAAACAGGAATCCATAACTATGGCTACACCTTC
TRBV24-1	once	TRBJ1-1	.	15	CATSDPGGPNTEAFF	TGTGCCACCAGTGACCCCGGAGGGCCCAACACTGAAGCTTTCTTT
TRBV9	.	TRBJ2-7	TRBD2	14	CASSKAGGPYEQYF	TGTGCCAGCAGTAAGGCGGGAGGGCCGTACGAGCAGTACTTC
TRBV4-2	once	TRBJ2-1	.	14	CASSQGSAGYEQFF	TGTGCCAGCAGCCAAGGTTCTGCTGGCTATGAGCAGTTCTTC
TRBV10-1	.	TRBJ2-7	TRBD2	16	CASSDSLAGVGYEQYF	TGCGCCAGCAGTGATTCCCTAGCGGGAGTGGGCTACGAGCAGTACTTC
TRBV30	once	TRBJ2-5	TRBD2	15	CAWSVGLASTETQYF	TGTGCCTGGAGTGTCGGACTAGCGTCGACAGAGACCCAGTACTTC
TRBV5-1	.	TRBJ2-1	.	14	CASSLGGADNEQFF	TGCGCCAGCAGCTTAGGGGGAGCGGACAATGAGCAGTTCTTC
TRBV28	.	TRBJ1-2	.	13	CASSFGELWGYTF	TGTGCCAGCAGTTTTGGGGAACTTTGGGGCTACACCTTC
TRBV7-2	.	TRBJ1-1	TRBD1	15	CASSPGTVMNTEAFF	TGTGCCAGCAGCCCGGGGACAGTCATGAACACTGAAGCTTTCTTT
TRBV2	once	TRBJ2-5	TRBD1	14	CASSVGQGLETQYF	TGTGCCAGCAGCGTGGGACAGGGGTTGGAGACCCAGTACTTC
TRBV5-5	.	TRBJ2-3	.	15	CASSLLAAVTDTQYF	TGTGCCAGCAGCTTATTAGCGGCCGTCACAGATACGCAGTATTTT